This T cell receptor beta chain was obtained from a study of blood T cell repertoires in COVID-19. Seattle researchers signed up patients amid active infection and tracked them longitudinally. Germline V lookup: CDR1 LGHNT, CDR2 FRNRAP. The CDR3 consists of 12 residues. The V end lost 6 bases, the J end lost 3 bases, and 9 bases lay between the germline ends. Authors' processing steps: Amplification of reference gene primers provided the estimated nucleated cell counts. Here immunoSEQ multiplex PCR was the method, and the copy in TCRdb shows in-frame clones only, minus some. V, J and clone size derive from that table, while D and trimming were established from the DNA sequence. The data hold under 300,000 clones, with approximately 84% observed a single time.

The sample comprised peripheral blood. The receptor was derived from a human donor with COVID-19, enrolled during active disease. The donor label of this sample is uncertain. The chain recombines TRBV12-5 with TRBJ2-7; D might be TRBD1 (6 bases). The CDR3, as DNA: TGTGCTAGTGGGTTGACAGGCTACGAGCAGTACTTC. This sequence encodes CASGLTGYEQYF.